The 25 T cell receptor beta chains below come from one sample, sequenced in a study of CD4+ T cells in melanoma. Assay: immunoSEQ multiplex PCR; the TCRdb copy retains only in-frame clones and omits some. The table shows roughly 50,000 clones, with 80% to 90% occurring only once. Sequences were obtained from peripheral blood. These receptors were taken from a human donor with melanoma.

The chain couples TRBV7-9 to TRBJ1-1; 7 bases are a match to TRBD1. The CDR3 spans 17 residues. The V and J ends lost 4 bases and 4 bases, in that order; junction bases with no gene match: 15. Germline CDR1 and CDR2: SEHNR and FQNEAQ (reference sequence). CDR3 bases: TGTGCCAGCAGCTCTAGGTCCCGACAGGGCGAGTCCACTGAAGCTTTCTTT. Translating it yields CASSSRSRQGESTEAFF.

The chain carries TRBV5-8 and TRBJ2-1, with 14 bases matching TRBD2. Germline-derived CDR1 and CDR2 are SGHTS and YDEGEE. V was pared by 4 bases and J by 7 bases, with 10 bases of the junction left unmatched. This CDR3 is 17 amino acids long. DNA of the CDR3: TGTGCCAGCAGCCCAGGACTAGCGGGGGGTGGCAAGAATGAGCAGTTCTTC. Encoded protein: CASSPGLAGGGKNEQFF. The variable domain in full, with the rest retrieved from reference TRBV5-8 and TRBJ2-1, is EAGVTQSPTHLIKTRGQQATLRCSPISGHTSVYWYQQALGLGLQFLLWYDEGEERNRGNFPPRFSGRQFPNYSSELNVNALELEDSALYLCASSPGLAGGGKNEQFFGPGTRLTVL.

V gene TRBV5-1 combines with J gene TRBJ1-6; 7 bases map to TRBD1. Germline CDR1 SGHRS, CDR2 YFSETQ. The junction had 3 bases not matched to a gene; V was cut back by 3 bases and J by 6 bases. The CDR3 is 14 residues long. CDR3 region: CASSSRQGNSPLHF. CDR3 bases: TGCGCCAGCAGCTCTAGACAGGGTAATTCACCCCTCCACTTT.

The V call is TRBV9, the J call TRBJ1-1, with D perhaps matching TRBD1 (5 bases). Germline V gives CDR1 SGDLS, CDR2 YYNGEE. The V end was cut by 0 bases, the J end by 0 bases, with 12 bases between. The length of the CDR3 is 16 residues. CDR3 in amino acids: CASSVDQGFMNTEAFF. The CDR3 nucleotides are TGTGCCAGCAGCGTAGATCAGGGTTTCATGAACACTGAAGCTTTCTTT.

V usage is TRBV5-4 and J usage is TRBJ2-2; 8 bases agree with TRBD1. The length of the CDR3 is 16 residues. J gave up 4 bases and V 1 base, and 6 bases lay outside the gene matches. Germline-derived CDR1 and CDR2 are SGHNT and YYREEE (reference sequence). The CDR3 here is CASSLFQGAVTGELFF. The CDR3 bases are TGTGCCAGCAGCTTGTTCCAGGGGGCGGTCACCGGGGAGCTGTTTTTT. Drawing the rest from reference TRBV5-4 and TRBJ2-2, the complete variable domain is ETGVTQSPTHLIKTRGQQVTLRCSSQSGHNTVSWYQQALGQGPQFIFQYYREEENGRGNFPPRFSGLQFPNYSSELNVNALELDDSALYLCASSLFQGAVTGELFFGEGSRLTVL.

The chain combines TRBV18 with TRBJ1-1, with 10 nucleotides matching TRBD1. Germline V CDR1 and CDR2: KGHSH, LQKENI. CDR3 size: 15 residues. Trimming removed 3 bases from V and 5 bases from J; junction bases left unmatched: 6. Here the CDR3 reads CASSPRQGATTEAFF. CDR3 DNA sequence: TGTGCCAGCTCACCGAGACAGGGGGCAACAACTGAAGCTTTCTTT.

Only a few counts were recorded for this clone. The chain recombines TRBV13 with TRBJ2-1; no clear D gene. Germline loops: CDR1 PRHDT, CDR2 FYEKMQ (reference sequence). The V end lost 3 bases, the J end lost 8 bases, and 8 bases lay between the germline ends. The CDR3 sequence is 12 residues long. This chain's CDR3 is CASSFSYDEQFF. The CDR3 DNA reads as TGTGCCAGCAGCTTCTCTTACGATGAGCAGTTCTTC.

The chain recombines TRBV7-3 with TRBJ1-1, with D unclear. In germline, CDR1 is SGHTA, CDR2 FQGTGA. The CDR3 runs 14 residues. V was pared by 7 bases and J by 1 base, with 13 bases between. CDR3 DNA sequence: TGTGCCAGCAAGGCGGGCTTCGGGAACACTGAAGCTTTCTTT. Translated: CASKAGFGNTEAFF.

This clone has a single count. This chain uses TRBV5-4 with TRBJ2-5, with unresolved D. From germline, CDR1 is SGHNT and CDR2 YYREEE (reference sequence). This CDR3 region has 12 residues. The V end lost 3 bases, the J end lost 0 bases, and 3 bases lay between the germline ends. The CDR3 nucleotides are TGTGCCAGCAGCTCATACCAAGAGACCCAGTACTTC. This translates into CASSSYQETQYF.

V and J are TRBV7-9 and TRBJ2-7; 7 bases line up with TRBD2. The CDR3 totals 14 residues. V lost 7 bases to trimming and J lost 1 base; unmatched junction nucleotides: 7. Per the germline V gene, CDR1 is SEHNR and CDR2 is FQNEAQ (reference sequence). The CDR3, as DNA: TGTGCCAGCAACACCGGGGGACTATCCTACGAGCAGTACTTC. The encoded protein is CASNTGGLSYEQYF.

The rearrangement uses TRBV28 and TRBJ1-5, with 8 nucleotides matching TRBD1. The V segment lost 4 bases and the J segment 2 bases; nucleotides outside the gene matches: 4. The CDR3 is made up of 15 amino acids. Germline V gives CDR1 MDHEN, CDR2 SYDVKM. As DNA, the CDR3 is TGTGCCAGCAGTTGGCCGGGACAGGGCAATCAGCCCCAGCATTTT. This codes for CASSWPGQGNQPQHF. Complete variable domain (other parts from reference TRBV28 and TRBJ1-5): DVKVTQSSRYLVKRTGEKVFLECVQDMDHENMFWYRQDPGLGLRLIYFSYDVKMKEKGDIPEGYSVSREKKERFSLILESASTNQTSMYLCASSWPGQGNQPQHFGDGTRLSIL.

The chain couples TRBV18 to TRBJ2-7; D gene unclear. The CDR3 is 15 amino acids. Trimming pared 1 base from V and 2 bases from J, leaving 12 bases between. CDR1 and CDR2 (germline): KGHSH, LQKENI. CDR3 nucleotide sequence: TGTGCCAGCTCACCACTCGAATCTCCCACCTACGAGCAGTACTTC. Translating it yields CASSPLESPTYEQYF.

The count of this clone is one. CDR3 DNA: TGCGCCAGCAGCCAGGAGGACTATGGCTACACCTTC. It specifies CASSQEDYGYTF. V is TRBV5-1 and J is TRBJ1-2, with D hard to call. V lost 4 bases and J 3 bases, leaving 7 bases between the germline ends. The germline V gene has CDR1 SGHRS and CDR2 YFSETQ. This CDR3 contains 12 residues.

J is TRBJ2-7 and V is TRBV5-1; TRBD1 might be the D (6 bases). This CDR3 is 14 amino acids long. Germline CDR1 reads SGHRS; CDR2 reads YFSETQ. Trimming took 5 bases from V and 3 from J, leaving 15 bases between them. CDR3 protein: CASSYQGSNYEQYF. Written as DNA, the CDR3 is TGCGCCAGCAGTTACCAGGGGTCGAACTACGAGCAGTACTTC.

The genes are TRBV7-9 and TRBJ1-1, with D possibly TRBD1 on 5 matching bases. V was shortened by 8 bases and J by 6 bases, with 16 bases between the two germline ends. The CDR3 has 13 residues. The germline V gene has CDR1 SEHNR and CDR2 FQNEAQ (reference sequence). CDR3 sequence (DNA): TGTGCCAGCTCCAGGGCGGGAGAGGCTGAAGCTTTCTTT. This encodes CASSRAGEAEAFF.

The J gene is TRBJ2-5, the V gene TRBV11-2, with D uncertain. Germline CDR1 reads SGHAT; CDR2 reads FQNNGV. The CDR3 is 13 residues long. The V and J ends lost 1 base and 5 bases respectively, with 8 bases between them. The CDR3 DNA is TGTGCCAGCAGCTTAGCTCTACTGGAGACCCAGTACTTC. Translated, it gives CASSLALLETQYF.

The rearrangement joins TRBV30 to TRBJ2-5; 9 nucleotides line up with TRBD1. There are 14 residues in the CDR3. Germline V CDR1 and CDR2: GTSNPN, SVGIG (reference sequence). Germline trimming cut 4 bases from V and 7 bases from J; bases unmatched to any gene: 10. The CDR3 region is CAWTGQGSVGTQYF. The DNA for the CDR3 is TGTGCCTGGACCGGACAGGGGTCGGTGGGGACCCAGTACTTC. The full variable domain, its missing parts supplied by reference TRBV30 and TRBJ2-5, is SQTIHQWPATLVQPVGSPLSLECTVEGTSNPNLYWYRQAAGRGLQLLFYSVGIGQISSEVPQNLSASRPQDRQFILSSKKLLLSDSGFYLCAWTGQGSVGTQYFGPGTRLLVL.

The chain carries TRBV19 and TRBJ1-5, with 8 bases that match TRBD1. The CDR3 is made up of 12 amino acids. From germline, CDR1 is LNHDA and CDR2 SQIVND (reference sequence). The V and J ends lost 9 bases and 5 bases, in that order; junction bases with no gene match: 3. The CDR3 is CASRTGYQPQHF. CDR3 in DNA: TGTGCCAGCAGGACAGGGTATCAGCCCCAGCATTTT.

The chain links TRBV30 to TRBJ2-7; 11 nucleotides align to TRBD2. The CDR3 has 14 amino acids. V gave up 0 bases and J gave up 6 bases; unmatched junction bases: 4. CDR1 is GTSNPN and CDR2 is SVGIG in the germline V gene (reference sequence). The CDR3 sequence is CAWSVGLAGGEQYF. In DNA, the CDR3 is TGTGCCTGGAGTGTAGGGCTAGCGGGGGGCGAGCAGTACTTC.

The V and J genes are TRBV19 and TRBJ1-1, with D unclear. CDR3 length: 10 residues. Germline assignment: CDR1 LNHDA and CDR2 SQIVND (reference sequence). V gave up 6 bases and J gave up 7 bases, with 6 bases separating them. CDR3 residues: CASSTNEAFF. CDR3 nucleotide sequence: TGTGCCAGTAGCACAAATGAAGCTTTCTTT.

This rearrangement joins TRBV5-1 to TRBJ1-5, with TRBD1 matching 7 bases. The ends lost 4 bases at V and 7 bases at J; junction bases unmatched: 8. The CDR3 extends over 14 amino acids. Germline V CDR1 and CDR2: SGHRS, YFSETQ. CDR3 residues: CASSIGGAGQPQHF. The CDR3 region has the DNA TGCGCCAGCAGCATAGGGGGCGCGGGACAGCCCCAGCATTTT. The entire variable domain, with the rest obtained from reference TRBV5-1 and TRBJ1-5, is as follows: KAGVTQTPRYLIKTRGQQVTLSCSPISGHRSVSWYQQTPGQGLQFLFEYFSETQRNKGNFPGRFSGRQFSNSRSEMNVSTLELGDSALYLCASSIGGAGQPQHFGDGTRLSIL.

The chain is built from TRBV18 and TRBJ1-4; D remains ambiguous. This CDR3 comprises 13 residues. Germline CDR1 and CDR2: KGHSH and LQKENI. Trimming cost V 3 bases and J 7 bases, with 9 bases left between them. The CDR3 sequence is CASSPGEREKLFF. The CDR3 DNA sequence: TGTGCCAGCTCACCGGGTGAGCGTGAAAAACTGTTTTTT.

J is TRBJ1-3 and V is TRBV4-2; D is possibly TRBD1 (5 bases). The CDR3 has 18 residues. Germline CDR1 reads LGHNA; CDR2 reads YNFKEQ. The V end was cut by 1 base, the J end by 0 bases, with 16 bases between. DNA of the CDR3: TGTGCCAGCAGCCAAGCCACTGGGCAGGGCTCCTCTGGAAACACCATATATTTT. Translating gives CASSQATGQGSSGNTIYF.

This clone showed up just once. CDR3 DNA sequence: TGTGCCAGCAGCGTAGACCCGGGGGGCTCCCCGTACGAGCAGTACTTC. Translated, it gives CASSVDPGGSPYEQYF. The genes are TRBV9 and TRBJ2-7; possibly TRBD2 for D (7 bases). The germline CDR1 and CDR2 sequences are SGDLS and YYNGEE. The CDR3 is 16 residues long. Between the trimmed V and J ends, which lost 0 bases and 4 bases, there was a span of 17 bases. The whole variable domain, filled in from reference TRBV9 and TRBJ2-7, reads DSGVTQTPKHLITATGQRVTLRCSPRSGDLSVYWYQQSLDQGLQFLIQYYNGEERAKGNILERFSAQQFPDLHSELNLSSLELGDSALYFCASSVDPGGSPYEQYFGPGTRLTVT.

The J gene is TRBJ1-4, the V gene TRBV19; weak D call: TRBD1 (6 bases). The CDR3 totals 13 residues. CDR1 LNHDA and CDR2 SQIVND come from the germline V gene (reference sequence). V was trimmed by 10 bases and J by 6 bases, leaving 15 bases between them. The CDR3 protein is CATRGGLDEKLFF. CDR3 nucleotide sequence: TGTGCCACAAGGGGGGGGTTGGATGAAAAACTGTTTTTT.